The 6 T cell receptor beta chains given below trace back to one sample, sequenced in a study of T cells expressing NK-cell markers. TCRdb reprocessed the 5' RACE reads; each CDR3 protein has one entry and no DNA is given. This sample's table has some 440,000 distinct CDR3 sequences. The sample was blood T cells: a sorted CD56 or NKG2C T cell subset, CD4+ or CD8+ T cells, or bulk PBMC T cells (not recorded which). All receptors derive from a woman between 45 and 60 years old in good health.

The gene calls are TRBV28 and TRBJ2-3; TCRdb's D gene call, TRBD2, goes unchecked for lack of DNA. The V gene's germline CDR1 is MDHEN and CDR2 SYDVKM. The CDR3 sequence is 16 residues long. The CDR3 spells CASSLMAGGGSDTQYF.

The chain combines TRBV9 with TRBJ1-5; TCRdb picks TRBD1, but there is no DNA to check that call. Germline V gene data show CDR1 as SGDLS and CDR2 as YYNGEE. The CDR3 runs 15 residues. CDR3 region: CASSGGDSQNQPQHF.

The chain combines TRBV2 with TRBJ2-5; lacking DNA, the TRBD2 call made by TCRdb goes unchecked. The CDR3 contains 13 residues. Germline V lookup: CDR1 SNHLY, CDR2 FYNNEI. CDR3: CASRPGLIETQYF.

This chain joins TRBV4-1 and TRBJ2-5. CDR1 is MGHRA and CDR2 is YSYEKL in the germline V gene. CDR3 length equals 16 residues. The CDR3 here is CASSQDHFGTRETQYF.

The rearrangement uses TRBV5-1 and TRBJ1-2. The CDR3 contains 17 residues. CDR1 SGHRS and CDR2 YFSETQ come from the germline V gene. Here the CDR3 reads CASSSPPRTPANYGYTF.

J is TRBJ1-4 and V is TRBV7-2; TCRdb's D call of TRBD1 is untestable without DNA. Germline V CDR1 and CDR2: SGHTA, FQGNSA. This CDR3 comprises 14 residues. The CDR3 here is CASSVGQPGEKLFF.